The sequence of this T cell receptor (beta chain) was determined in a study of blood T cell repertoires in COVID-19. Sequencing used immunoSEQ multiplex PCR; TCRdb keeps in-frame clones, though not all of them. Among a few hundred thousand clones listed, 75% to 90% were seen once. Germline trimming cut 3 bases from V and 0 bases from J; bases unmatched to any gene: 11. The length of the CDR3 is 19 residues. Germline CDR1 KGHSH, CDR2 LQKENI. This TCR derives from a woman aged 60-70 years with acute or convalescent COVID-19. V and J are TRBV18 and TRBJ2-6; 7 nucleotides align to TRBD1. Sequenced input: peripheral blood. This chain's CDR3 is CASSPTVGQQTSGANVLTF. CDR3 in DNA: TGTGCCAGCTCACCGACAGTGGGACAGCAAACCTCTGGGGCCAACGTCCTGACTTTC.